The 26 T cell receptor beta chains below were found in one sample sequenced in a study of blood T cells in healthy people across ages. The use of a sample-barcoded 5' primer and a J-beta primer mix characterized a second PCR of about 6 to 11 cycles. TCRdb itself ran the 5' RACE reads through MiXCR, one entry per CDR3 protein. The sample holds more than 650,000 distinct CDR3 sequences; 25% to 30% are singletons and the top ten take approximately 2.9%. These data also formed part of another study, on T cells of mothers and their children.

Input material: blood. The source of these receptors is a boy aged 5-17 years in good health.

V is TRBV28 and J is TRBJ1-2; the D gene is possibly TRBD1 (5 bases). Trimming stripped 6 bases from V and 10 bases from J, with 21 bases between. The CDR3 runs 14 residues. Germline CDR1 and CDR2: MDHEN and SYDVKM. The CDR3 DNA reads as TGTGCCAGCAGGGGGGGGAGGCTATCGACCTCCTACACCTTC. It yields the protein CASRGGRLSTSYTF.

The rearrangement uses TRBV2 and TRBJ2-5; 10 bases match TRBD2. The V gene end was trimmed by 2 bases and the J gene end by 4 bases; junction bases not matched to a gene: 7. CDR1 is SNHLY and CDR2 is FYNNEI in the germline V gene. The CDR3 contains 16 residues. In DNA, the CDR3 is TGTGCCAGCAGTGAAAGGGGACTAGCGATCGGAGAGACCCAGTACTTC. It codes for CASSERGLAIGETQYF.

This clonotype came up a few times. J is TRBJ2-6 and V is TRBV20-1; D call uncertain. Trimming removed 6 bases at V and 4 bases at J, with 7 bases between. Germline CDR1 and CDR2: DFQATT and SNEGSKA (reference sequence). This CDR3 contains 12 residues. The CDR3 loop is CSAYEGANVLTF. CDR3 bases: TGCAGTGCCTATGAGGGGGCCAACGTCCTGACTTTC.

V and J are TRBV20-1 and TRBJ1-4; 9 bases map to TRBD1. Germline-derived CDR1 and CDR2 are DFQATT and SNEGSKA (reference sequence). The CDR3 loop spans 13 amino acids. V shed 5 bases, J shed 8 bases, and the junction held 6 bases outside the gene matches. The CDR3 DNA follows: TGCAGTGCTCCCGGACAGGGGTGGGAAAAACTGTTTTTT. It is translated as CSAPGQGWEKLFF.

The sample holds a few counts of this clonotype. The chain joins TRBV28 to TRBJ2-5; D is undetermined. The CDR3 is 12 amino acids. Trimming removed 4 bases from V and 2 bases from J, with 5 bases in between. Germline V gene data show CDR1 as MDHEN and CDR2 as SYDVKM. For the CDR3, the DNA is TGTGCCAGCAGTTGGTCTCAAGAGACCCAGTACTTC. Residues: CASSWSQETQYF.

The J gene is TRBJ2-4, the V gene TRBV4-1, with D possibly TRBD2 on 5 matching bases. The V gene lost 3 bases and the J gene lost 0 bases, with 18 bases spanning the gap. Germline CDR1 is MGHRA and CDR2 is YSYEKL. The CDR3 length is 18 residues. CDR3 in DNA: TGCGCCAGCAGCCACCCGGGAACCGGGCCTAAAGCCAAAAACATTCAGTACTTC. As protein: CASSHPGTGPKAKNIQYF.

In its sample, this clonotype was seen a few times. V gene TRBV10-3 combines with J gene TRBJ2-2; D may be TRBD2 (5 bases). Germline V lookup: CDR1 ENHRY, CDR2 SYGVKD. V lost 6 bases and J 4 bases, leaving 15 bases between the germline ends. This CDR3 has 15 residues. The CDR3 spells CAIRLQEAGTGELFF. CDR3 nucleotide sequence: TGTGCCATCAGACTACAAGAGGCGGGCACCGGGGAGCTGTTTTTT.

V and J are TRBV10-3 and TRBJ2-5, with 8 bases matching TRBD1. The J call is in doubt because the DNA end fits TRBJ2-7 better. Looked up from germline, CDR1 is ENHRY and CDR2 is SYGVKD. This CDR3 comprises 14 residues. CDR3 DNA: TGTGCCATCAGGGGCCAGACAGGGGCCTACGAGCAGTACTTC. Residues: CAIRGQTGAYEQYF.

This clonotype was counted between two and nine times. The rearrangement links TRBV5-1 to TRBJ1-1; D may be TRBD1 (6 bases). Trimming took 3 bases from V and 0 from J, leaving 12 bases between them. CDR1 is SGHRS, CDR2 YFSETQ, per germline. The CDR3 has 15 residues. DNA for the CDR3: TGCGCCAGCAGCTGGATGGACAGCCTGAACACTGAAGCTTTCTTT. Encoded protein: CASSWMDSLNTEAFF. Looking up the rest from reference TRBV5-1 and TRBJ1-1 gives the full variable domain: KAGVTQTPRYLIKTRGQQVTLSCSPISGHRSVSWYQQTPGQGLQFLFEYFSETQRNKGNFPGRFSGRQFSNSRSEMNVSTLELGDSALYLCASSWMDSLNTEAFFGQGTRLTVV.

This clonotype showed up just a few times. One end of the junction does not line up with germline, which may come from a read error. This chain links TRBV28 with TRBJ2-5; weak D call: TRBD2 (9 bases). The CDR3 extends over 16 amino acids. Germline V gives CDR1 MDHEN, CDR2 SYDVKM. The CDR3 region has the DNA TGTGCCAGCAGTTTATGGTACCTAGCGGGACAGGAGACCCAGTGCTTC. Protein sequence: CASSLWYLAGQETQCF.

This clonotype was detected only a few times. The chain links TRBV5-1 to TRBJ1-2; unclear D gene. Germline V gives CDR1 SGHRS, CDR2 YFSETQ. The V end was cut by 1 base, the J end by 2 bases, with 6 bases between. The CDR3 length is 13 residues. CDR3 sequence (DNA): TGCGCCAGCAGCTTGTCCCTGAACTATGGCTACACCTTC. Its protein product is CASSLSLNYGYTF.

This chain connects TRBV21-1 to TRBJ2-7; the D call in the table, TRBD1, was not verified against the DNA. TRBV21-1 is a pseudogene locus. The CDR3 sequence is 14 residues long. As DNA, the CDR3 is TGTGCCAGCAGGGACGGGACAGTCTTATACGAGCAGTACTTC. Its translation is CASRDGTVLYEQYF.

In nucleotides, the CDR3 is TGTGCCAGCAGGCCAGGTGAGGGAACGGCAGATACGCAGTATTTT. As protein: CASRPGEGTADTQYF. J is TRBJ2-3 and V is TRBV11-2, with D tentatively TRBD2 (5 bases). The V end lost 6 bases, the J end lost 4 bases, and 17 bases lay between the germline ends. Germline CDR1 is SGHAT and CDR2 is FQNNGV. The CDR3 has 15 residues.

The CDR3 is CAITAQGQGSEQYF. CDR3 nucleotide sequence: TGTGCCATCACTGCACAGGGACAGGGGAGCGAGCAGTACTTC. The chain couples TRBV10-3 to TRBJ2-7, with TRBD1 matching 10 bases. The CDR3 contains 14 residues. Germline V gives CDR1 ENHRY, CDR2 SYGVKD. The V gene end was trimmed by 7 bases and the J gene end by 6 bases; junction bases not matched to a gene: 9.

This clonotype was seen a few times. The chain links TRBV3-1 to TRBJ2-5; a possible D gene is TRBD1 (6 bases). Between the trimmed V and J ends, which lost 3 bases and 4 bases, there was a span of 15 bases. Germline CDR1 is LGHDT and CDR2 is YNNKEL (reference sequence). The CDR3 spans 15 residues. As DNA, the CDR3 is TGTGCCAGCAGCCAGTTCGTAGGGGGTGGAGAGACCCAGTACTTC. Encoded protein: CASSQFVGGGETQYF.

There are a few counts of this clonotype. The chain combines TRBV9 with TRBJ2-7; no definite D call. The germline CDR1 and CDR2 sequences are SGDLS and YYNGEE. The CDR3 runs 15 residues. V was trimmed by 0 bases and J by 2 bases, leaving 12 bases between them. The CDR3 reads CASSVGWSVTYEQYF. CDR3 DNA sequence: TGTGCCAGCAGCGTAGGATGGTCTGTAACCTACGAGCAGTACTTC.

Turning to this clonotype: One end of the junction varies from germline; a read error may be responsible. The V and J genes are TRBV10-3 and TRBJ1-6; weak D call: TRBD1 (5 bases). CDR3 length: 15 residues. Germline-derived CDR1 and CDR2 are ENHRY and SYGVKD. The CDR3 nucleotides read TGTGCCATCAGTGAACTCGGGACGGAGAATTCACTCCTCCACTTT. This sequence encodes CAISELGTENSLLHF.

Only a few counts were recorded for this clonotype. One end of the junction does not line up with germline, which may come from a read error. The V gene is TRBV4-1, the J gene TRBJ2-5; 14 bases are shared with TRBD2. The better agreement between TRBJ2-1 and the DNA end casts doubt on the J call. The CDR3 runs 15 residues. The germline V gene encodes CDR1 MGHRA and CDR2 YSYEKL. The CDR3 loop reads CASSPPGLAGVGQFF. DNA for the CDR3: TGCGCCAGTAGCCCCCCGGGACTAGCGGGGGTTGGGCAGTTCTTC.

This clonotype showed up just a few times. The chain employs TRBV2 and TRBJ2-5, with 11 bases identical to TRBD2. The length of the CDR3 is 18 residues. Germline CDR1 reads SNHLY; CDR2 reads FYNNEI. V dropped 7 bases and J dropped 2; count of bases not matched to a gene: 15. The CDR3 protein is CASNPAGGLAASQETQYF. DNA for the CDR3: TGTGCCAGCAACCCGGCGGGGGGACTAGCGGCATCTCAAGAGACCCAGTACTTC.

This chain links TRBV7-8 with TRBJ2-3; 11 bases map to TRBD2. V lost 2 bases, J lost 2 bases, and 15 bases stayed unmatched. The CDR3 is 20 amino acids. The germline V gene encodes CDR1 SGHVS and CDR2 FQNEAQ. The CDR3 loop reads CASSLYSVSASGGNTDTQYF. DNA of the CDR3: TGTGCCAGCAGCTTATATAGCGTTTCCGCTAGCGGGGGGAACACAGATACGCAGTATTTT.

The sample holds a few counts of this clonotype. This chain connects TRBV27 to TRBJ2-7; 12 bases fit TRBD2. CDR1 and CDR2 from the germline V gene are MNHEY and SMNVEV (reference sequence). The CDR3 has 16 amino acids. Germline trimming cut 6 bases from V and 5 bases from J; bases unmatched to any gene: 11. DNA of the CDR3: TGTGCCAGCAGCTCTATTCGGCTAGCGGGGGGGAACGAGCAGTACTTC. This translates into CASSSIRLAGGNEQYF.

This clonotype was seen more than once but under ten times. The chain is built from TRBV5-6 and TRBJ2-1; TRBD2 agrees at 15 bases. V shed 4 bases, J shed 7 bases, and the junction held 9 bases outside the gene matches. CDR3 length: 17 amino acids. Germline V gene lookup returns CDR1 SGHDT and CDR2 YYEEEE. The CDR3 is CASSPGLAGGSRNEQFF. Here the CDR3 DNA reads TGTGCCAGCAGCCCCGGACTAGCGGGGGGGTCACGAAATGAGCAGTTCTTC. Full variable domain (rest looked up from reference TRBV5-6 and TRBJ2-1): DAGVTQSPTHLIKTRGQQVTLRCSPKSGHDTVSWYQQALGQGPQFIFQYYEEEERQRGNFPDRFSGHQFPNYSSELNVNALLLGDSALYLCASSPGLAGGSRNEQFFGPGTRLTVL.

V and J are TRBV10-3 and TRBJ1-5; D remains unclear. Per the germline V gene, CDR1 is ENHRY and CDR2 is SYGVKD. The V and J ends lost 6 bases and 2 bases respectively, with 8 bases between them. The CDR3 runs 13 residues. In DNA form, the CDR3 reads TGTGCCATCAGGGGTGAGCGCAATCAGCCCCAGCATTTT. Its translation: CAIRGERNQPQHF.

The rearrangement links TRBV5-1 to TRBJ2-5; TRBD1 agrees at 11 bases. The V segment lost 4 bases and the J segment 7 bases; nucleotides outside the gene matches: 18. Germline V lookup: CDR1 SGHRS, CDR2 YFSETQ. The CDR3 loop spans 18 amino acids. The CDR3 protein is CASSEFRDRGDRRVTQYF. The CDR3 DNA reads as TGCGCCAGCAGCGAGTTCCGGGACAGGGGGGACCGAAGGGTGACCCAGTACTTC.

The chain links TRBV5-1 to TRBJ2-2; D uncertain. The CDR3 sequence is 14 residues long. The V gene's germline CDR1 is SGHRS and CDR2 YFSETQ. The V end lost 8 bases, the J end lost 6 bases, and 17 bases lay between the germline ends. DNA of the CDR3: TGCGCCAGTGGTGGGCCGTCGTGGGCCGGGGAGCTGTTTTTT. It yields the protein CASGGPSWAGELFF.

This clonotype has just a few counts. The V call is TRBV12-3 or TRBV12-4, the J call TRBJ2-3, with 12 bases matching TRBD2. The V and J ends lost 5 bases and 11 bases, in that order; junction bases with no gene match: 5. The CDR3 extends over 13 amino acids. In DNA, the CDR3 is TGTGCCAGCAGTCGCCGGACTAGCGGGGAGCAGTATTTT. It yields the protein CASSRRTSGEQYF.